This T cell receptor beta chain emerged from a study of shared clonotypes between healthy human individuals. Method: immunoSEQ multiplex PCR; TCRdb's copy keeps in-frame clones and lacks some. The repertoire holds some 1.4 million clones, roughly 96% seen once, with roughly 1.1% in the top ten. Study-wide findings and caveats: Against clonotypes common to all four donors, non-shared ones had lower generation probabilities. Sampling involved blood alone; tissue repertoires likely differ.

On this clone: Antigen unknown.

CDR1 is LNHDA, CDR2 SQIVND, per germline (reference sequence). Trimming cost V 6 bases and J 5 bases; bases outside gene matches: 4. The CDR3 contains 14 residues. The origin of this receptor is a man younger than 40 in good health. The V and J genes are TRBV19 and TRBJ2-1; 10 bases are a match to TRBD1. Sequenced sample: naive CD4+ T cells sorted from blood. The sample's subset: CD45RA+ positively selected. CDR3 loop: CASRGQGKNNEQFF. The CDR3 region has the DNA TGTGCCAGTAGGGGACAGGGGAAGAACAATGAGCAGTTCTTC.